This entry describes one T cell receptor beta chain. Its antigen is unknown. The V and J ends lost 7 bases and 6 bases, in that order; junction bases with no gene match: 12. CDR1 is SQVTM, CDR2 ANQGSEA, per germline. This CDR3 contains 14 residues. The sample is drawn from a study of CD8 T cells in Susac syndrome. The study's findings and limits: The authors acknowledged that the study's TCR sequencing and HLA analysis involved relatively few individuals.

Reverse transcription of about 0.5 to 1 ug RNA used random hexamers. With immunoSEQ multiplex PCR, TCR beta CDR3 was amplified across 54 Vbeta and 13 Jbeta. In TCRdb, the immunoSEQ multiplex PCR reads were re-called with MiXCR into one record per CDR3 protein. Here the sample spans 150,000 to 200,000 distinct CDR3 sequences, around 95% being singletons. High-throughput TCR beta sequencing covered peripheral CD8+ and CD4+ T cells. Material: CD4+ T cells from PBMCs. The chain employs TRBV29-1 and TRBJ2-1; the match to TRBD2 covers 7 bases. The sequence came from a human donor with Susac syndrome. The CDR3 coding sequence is TGCAGCGGCGTGGGGGGGGGAGTCGGCAATGAGCAGTTCTTC. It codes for CSGVGGGVGNEQFF.